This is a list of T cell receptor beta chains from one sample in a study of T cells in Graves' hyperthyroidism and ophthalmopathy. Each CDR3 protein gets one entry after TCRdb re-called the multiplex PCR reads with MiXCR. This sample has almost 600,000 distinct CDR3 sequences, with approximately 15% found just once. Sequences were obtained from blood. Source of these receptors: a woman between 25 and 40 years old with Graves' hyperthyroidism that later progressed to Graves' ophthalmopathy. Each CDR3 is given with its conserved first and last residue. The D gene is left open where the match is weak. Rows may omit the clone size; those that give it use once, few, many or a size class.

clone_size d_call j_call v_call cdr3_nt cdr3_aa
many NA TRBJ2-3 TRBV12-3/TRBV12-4 TGTGCCAGCAGTTTGAGCGCGACACCTAGCACAGATACGCAGTATTTT CASSLSATPSTDTQYF
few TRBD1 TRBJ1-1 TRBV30 TGTGCCTGGGGCCGGGACAGAGAAGCTTTCTTT CAWGRDREAFF
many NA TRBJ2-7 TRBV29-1 TGCAGCGCCCGCGCCGAAACCTACGAGCAGTACTTC CSARAETYEQYF
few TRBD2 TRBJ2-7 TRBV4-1 TGCGCCAGCAGCCAAGCTCAGACTAGCGCCTCCTACGAGCAGTACTTC CASSQAQTSASYEQYF
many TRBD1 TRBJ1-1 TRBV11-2 TGTGCCAGCAGCCCAACAGGACAGGGGCGCACTGAAGCTTTCTTT CASSPTGQGRTEAFF
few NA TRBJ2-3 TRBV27 TGTGCCACCAGGGATTTTAGCGTCGCAGATACGCAGTATTTT CATRDFSVADTQYF
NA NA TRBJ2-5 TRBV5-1 TGCGCCAGCAGCTTGGCGGGTGTCGGGCAGGGCCTCCAAGAGACCCAGTACTTC CASSLAGVGQGLQETQYF
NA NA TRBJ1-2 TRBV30 TGTGCCTGGAACGGCGGGGGATACCAAAACTATGGCTACACCTTC CAWNGGGYQNYGYTF
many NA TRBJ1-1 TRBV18 TGTGCCAGCTCACCAATGGAGGGGCGGAACACTGAAGCTTTCTTT CASSPMEGRNTEAFF
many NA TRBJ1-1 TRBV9 TGTGCCAGCAGCGCTCAATCGGGGAACACTGAAGCTTTCTTT CASSAQSGNTEAFF
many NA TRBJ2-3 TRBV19 TGTGCCAGTAAAAACGGTCTGGCAGATACGCAGTATTTT CASKNGLADTQYF
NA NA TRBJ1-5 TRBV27 TGTGCCAGCAGTCCGACTTGGTTGGTTGGGTATAGCAATCAGCCCCAGCATTTT CASSPTWLVGYSNQPQHF
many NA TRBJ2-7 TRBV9 TGTGCCAGCAGCGTGCCCAGCCCGGGAGCTCACGAGCAGTACTTC CASSVPSPGAHEQYF
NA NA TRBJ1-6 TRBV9 TGTGCCAGCAGCGAATCATACAGTAATCCACCCCTCCACTTT CASSESYSNPPLHF
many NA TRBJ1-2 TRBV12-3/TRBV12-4 TGTGCCAGCAGTTTCCTGGCCGAAGGCTACACCTTC CASSFLAEGYTF
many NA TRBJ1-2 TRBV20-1 TGCAGTGCCCCGTTACCAATGGGAGCTGAGGGCTACACCTTC CSAPLPMGAEGYTF
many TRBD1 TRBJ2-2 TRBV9 TGTGCCAGCAGCGGGATAGGACAGGGTCGGGCCGGGGAGCTGTTTTTT CASSGIGQGRAGELFF
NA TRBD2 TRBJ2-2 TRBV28 TGTGCCAGCACGGCGGGGGGCTACACCGGGGAGCTGTTTTTT CASTAGGYTGELFF
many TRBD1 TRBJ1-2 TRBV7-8 TGTGCCAGCACCGTACGGGACAGGGGGCAAGGTGGCTACACCTTC CASTVRDRGQGGYTF
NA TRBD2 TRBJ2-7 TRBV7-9 TGTGCCAGCAGCTTAGCGGAAGGCCTAGCGGGCACCTACGAGCAGTACTTC CASSLAEGLAGTYEQYF
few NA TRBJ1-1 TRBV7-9 TGTGCCAGCAGCTTAGCCGGGGTCGGAGGTAAGGACACTGAAGCTTTCTTT CASSLAGVGGKDTEAFF
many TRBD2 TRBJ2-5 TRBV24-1 TGTGCCACCAGTGACGCGCTAGCGGGAGATGCAGAGACCCAGTACTTC CATSDALAGDAETQYF
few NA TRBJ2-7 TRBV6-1 TGTGCCAGCAGGGAGACTAGTGACTACGAGCAGTACTTC CASRETSDYEQYF
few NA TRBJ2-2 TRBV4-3 TGCGCCAGCAGCCAAGTGAGCGCGAACACCGGGGAGCTGTTTTTT CASSQVSANTGELFF
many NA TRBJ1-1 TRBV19 TGTGCCAGTAGTCCAGCGGTGACACCGAACACTGAAGCTTTCTTT CASSPAVTPNTEAFF
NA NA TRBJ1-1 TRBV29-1 TGCAGCGTTGGGAAAAGGGAAACTGAAGCTTTCTTT CSVGKRETEAFF
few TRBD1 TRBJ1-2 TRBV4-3 TGCGCCAGCAGCCCGGACAGGGCGCGGAGGTATGGCTACACCTTC CASSPDRARRYGYTF
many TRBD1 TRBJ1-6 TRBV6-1 TGTGCCAGCAGTGTGGACAGGAGCTCCTATAATTCACCCCTCCACTTT CASSVDRSSYNSPLHF
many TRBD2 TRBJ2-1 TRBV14 TGTGCCAGCAGCGTCCTAGGACTAGCGGGAAGTTACAATGAGCAGTTCTTC CASSVLGLAGSYNEQFF
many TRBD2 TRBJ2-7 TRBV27 TGTGCCAGCAGCCGGACTAGCGGGAGGGCCGCCTACGAGCAGTACTTC CASSRTSGRAAYEQYF
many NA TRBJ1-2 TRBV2 TGTGCCAGCAGTCAGGACCCTAGGACGGAAAACGTTCCTTACGGTGGCTACACCTTC CASSQDPRTENVPYGGYTF
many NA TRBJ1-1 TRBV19 TGTGCCAGTAGTATTGGGCCGAACACTGAAGCTTTCTTT CASSIGPNTEAFF
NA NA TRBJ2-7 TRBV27 TGTGCCAGCATGGGGAGCTCCTACGAGCAGTACTTC CASMGSSYEQYF
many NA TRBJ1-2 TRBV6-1 TGTGCCAGCAGTGACGAGTTTGGCTACACCTTC CASSDEFGYTF
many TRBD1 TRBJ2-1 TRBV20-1 TGCAGTGCGCTTGAGCGGGACAGGGCCTACAATGAGCAGTTCTTC CSALERDRAYNEQFF
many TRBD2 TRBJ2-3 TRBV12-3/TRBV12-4 TGTGCCAGCAGTTCCCCTAGCGGGAGTAGCACAGATACGCAGTATTTT CASSSPSGSSTDTQYF
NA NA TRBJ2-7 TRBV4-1 TGCGCCAGCAGCCAAGAAATACGGATATCCTACGAGCAGTACTTC CASSQEIRISYEQYF
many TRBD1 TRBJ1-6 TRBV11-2 TGTGCCAGCAGTCATCCGGGACAGGGTTTTTCACCCCTCCACTTT CASSHPGQGFSPLHF
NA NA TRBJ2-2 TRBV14 TGTGCCAGCAGCCAACGGTGGAACACCGGGGAGCTGTTTTTT CASSQRWNTGELFF
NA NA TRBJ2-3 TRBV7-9 TGTGCCAGCAGCCCTACTGGTCTGGGCACAGATACGCAGTATTTT CASSPTGLGTDTQYF
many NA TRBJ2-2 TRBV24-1 TGTGCCACCTCAGGACACCTCAACACCGGGGAGCTGTTTTTT CATSGHLNTGELFF